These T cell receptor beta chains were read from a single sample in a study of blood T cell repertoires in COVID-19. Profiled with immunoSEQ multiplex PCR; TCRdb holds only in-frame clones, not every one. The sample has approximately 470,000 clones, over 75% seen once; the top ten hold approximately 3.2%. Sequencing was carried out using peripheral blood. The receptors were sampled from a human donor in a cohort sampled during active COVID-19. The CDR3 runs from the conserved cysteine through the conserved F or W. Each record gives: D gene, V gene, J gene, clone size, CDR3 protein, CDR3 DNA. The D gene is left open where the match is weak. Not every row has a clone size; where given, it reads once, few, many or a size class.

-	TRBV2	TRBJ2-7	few	CASNLLLAEYEQYF	TGTGCCAGCAACCTTCTATTAGCGGAGTACGAGCAGTACTTC
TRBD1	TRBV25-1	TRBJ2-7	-	CASKGAYFRIYEQYF	TGTGCCAGCAAGGGGGCGTATTTTAGAATCTACGAGCAGTACTTC
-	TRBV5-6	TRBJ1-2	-	CASSLARDTEYYGYTF	TGTGCCAGCAGCTTGGCTAGGGACACAGAGTACTATGGCTACACCTTC
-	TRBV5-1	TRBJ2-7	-	CASSGGLAGHEQYF	TGCGCCAGCAGCGGAGGGCTAGCTGGCCACGAGCAGTACTTC
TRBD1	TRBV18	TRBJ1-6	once	CASSPTGTAWDSPLHF	TGTGCCAGCTCACCAACGGGGACAGCCTGGGATTCACCCCTCCACTTT
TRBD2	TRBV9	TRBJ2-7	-	CASSAGTSAAYEQYF	TGTGCCAGCAGCGCCGGGACTAGCGCCGCCTACGAGCAGTACTTC
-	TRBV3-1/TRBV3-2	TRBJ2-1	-	CASSQTGPTRSINNEQFF	TGTGCCAGCAGCCAAACGGGCCCGACTAGGTCTATAAACAATGAGCAGTTCTTC
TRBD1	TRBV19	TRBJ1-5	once	CASSSGTGQNQPQHF	TGTGCCAGTAGTTCAGGGACAGGGCAAAATCAGCCCCAGCATTTT
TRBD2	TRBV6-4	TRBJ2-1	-	CASLLLALELYNEQFF	TGTGCCAGCCTCTTACTAGCGCTAGAACTTTACAATGAGCAGTTCTTC
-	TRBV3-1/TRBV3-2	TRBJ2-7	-	CASSQSQGVQYF	TGTGCCAGCAGCCAATCACAAGGGGTGCAGTACTTC
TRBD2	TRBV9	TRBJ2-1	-	CASSVISGGSYNEQFF	TGTGCCAGCAGCGTGATTAGCGGGGGCTCCTACAATGAGCAGTTCTTC
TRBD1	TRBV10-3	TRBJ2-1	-	CAISLLSGTEGNNEQFF	TGTGCCATCAGTCTGCTCTCCGGGACAGAGGGTAACAATGAGCAGTTCTTC
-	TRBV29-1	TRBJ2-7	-	CSVGGSSYEQYF	TGCAGCGTTGGGGGCAGCTCCTACGAGCAGTACTTC
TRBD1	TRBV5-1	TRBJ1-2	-	CASSPRGAGQGSYGYTF	TGCGCCAGCAGCCCGAGGGGAGCGGGACAGGGTTCCTATGGCTACACCTTC
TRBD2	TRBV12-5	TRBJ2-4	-	CASGPGLAGGSIQYF	TGTGCTAGTGGTCCGGGACTAGCGGGAGGTTCGATTCAGTACTTC
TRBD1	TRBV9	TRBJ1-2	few	CASSVGTGVGYTF	TGTGCCAGCAGCGTAGGGACAGGGGTTGGCTACACCTTC
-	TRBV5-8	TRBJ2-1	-	CASSLLAREQFF	TGTGCCAGCAGCTTGTTAGCTCGTGAGCAGTTCTTC
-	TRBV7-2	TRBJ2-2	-	CASSIHRVPGELFF	TGTGCCAGCAGCATACACAGGGTCCCCGGGGAGCTGTTTTTT
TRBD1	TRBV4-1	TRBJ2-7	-	CASSRDREYEQYF	TGCGCCAGCAGCCGGGACAGGGAATACGAGCAGTACTTC
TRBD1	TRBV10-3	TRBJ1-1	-	CATGQGTRDTEAFF	TGTGCCACCGGACAGGGGACGAGAGACACTGAAGCTTTCTTT
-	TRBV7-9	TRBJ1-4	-	CASSLVGATGNEKLFF	TGTGCCAGCAGCTTAGTTGGGGCCACAGGGAATGAAAAACTGTTTTTT
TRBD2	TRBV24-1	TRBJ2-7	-	CATSDLMAGDSYEQYF	TGTGCCACCAGTGATTTAATGGCGGGAGACTCCTACGAGCAGTACTTC
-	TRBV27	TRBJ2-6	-	CASSLEGRGANVLTF	TGTGCCAGCAGTTTGGAGGGGCGTGGGGCCAACGTCCTGACTTTC
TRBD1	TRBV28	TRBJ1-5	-	CASSSRQGIRPQHF	TGTGCCAGCAGTTCCCGACAGGGAATACGGCCCCAGCATTTT
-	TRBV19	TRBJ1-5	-	CASSIVAGSPQHF	TGTGCCAGTAGTATAGTGGCCGGGTCACCCCAGCATTTT
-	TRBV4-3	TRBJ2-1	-	CASSLRGGIVDEQFF	TGCGCCAGCAGCCTAAGGGGGGGGATAGTCGATGAGCAGTTCTTC
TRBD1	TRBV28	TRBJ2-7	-	CASSVPGTVLSEQYF	TGTGCCAGCAGTGTCCCCGGGACAGTATTATCCGAGCAGTACTTC
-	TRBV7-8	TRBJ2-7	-	CASSLAGGIYYEQYF	TGTGCCAGCAGCTTAGCGGGAGGTATCTATTACGAGCAGTACTTC
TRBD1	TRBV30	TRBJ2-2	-	CAWSVPRGQANTGELFF	TGTGCCTGGAGTGTACCTAGGGGACAGGCAAACACCGGGGAGCTGTTTTTT
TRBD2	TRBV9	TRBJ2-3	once	CASSVRSGSGTSSTDTQYF	TGTGCCAGCAGCGTACGGTCGGGTAGCGGGACGTCTAGCACAGATACGCAGTATTTT
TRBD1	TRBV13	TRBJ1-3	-	CASSLNRGQSGGNTIYF	TGTGCCAGCAGCCTCAACAGGGGGCAATCGGGTGGAAACACCATATATTTT
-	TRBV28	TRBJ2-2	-	CASSLTGGELFF	TGTGCCAGCAGTTTAACGGGCGGGGAGCTGTTTTTT
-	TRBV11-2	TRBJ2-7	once	CASSLPTDPRYEQYF	TGTGCCAGCAGCTTACCGACAGACCCACGATACGAGCAGTACTTC
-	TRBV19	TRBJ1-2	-	CASSIGRGTFNYGYTF	TGTGCCAGTAGTATTGGGCGAGGGACTTTTAACTATGGCTACACCTTC
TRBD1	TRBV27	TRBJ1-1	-	CASSQDRLRGTEAFF	TGTGCCAGCAGTCAGGACAGACTCAGGGGGACTGAAGCTTTCTTT
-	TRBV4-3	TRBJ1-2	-	CASSQEVGGSYGYTF	TGCGCCAGCAGCCAAGAAGTCGGGGGGAGTTATGGCTACACCTTC
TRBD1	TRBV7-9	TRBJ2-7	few	CASSLAGTGGYEQYF	TGTGCCAGCAGCTTAGCTGGGACAGGGGGCTACGAGCAGTACTTC
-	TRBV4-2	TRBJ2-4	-	CASSQGDRRNEENIQYF	TGTGCCAGCAGCCAAGGTGACAGACGCAACGAAGAAAACATTCAGTACTTC
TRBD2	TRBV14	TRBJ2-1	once	CASARLRTSGSYNEQFF	TGTGCCAGCGCTCGGCTAAGGACTAGCGGCTCCTACAATGAGCAGTTCTTC
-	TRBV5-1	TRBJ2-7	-	CASSLAGSPGSYEQYF	TGCGCCAGCAGCTTGGCCGGATCCCCAGGTTCCTACGAGCAGTACTTC
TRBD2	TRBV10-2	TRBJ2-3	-	CASNWLAGPTDTQYF	TGCGCCAGCAATTGGCTAGCGGGCCCCACAGATACGCAGTATTTT
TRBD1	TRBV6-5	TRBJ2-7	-	CASSRQGWGYEQYF	TGTGCCAGCAGTCGACAGGGATGGGGTTACGAGCAGTACTTC
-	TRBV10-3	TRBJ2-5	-	CAISEPRMGGETQYF	TGTGCCATCAGTGAGCCCCGTATGGGGGGAGAGACCCAGTACTTC
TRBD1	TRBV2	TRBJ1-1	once	CASSIRQGNTEAFF	TGTGCCAGCAGCATCCGACAGGGGAACACTGAAGCTTTCTTT
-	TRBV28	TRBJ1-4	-	CATREGPTNEKLFF	TGTGCCACCCGAGAGGGTCCAACTAATGAAAAACTGTTTTTT
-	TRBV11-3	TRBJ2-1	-	CASSLLTGVNEQFF	TGTGCCAGCAGCTTACTAACCGGGGTCAATGAGCAGTTCTTC
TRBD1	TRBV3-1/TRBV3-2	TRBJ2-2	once	CASSQVYGQGDTGELFF	TGTGCCAGCAGCCAAGTTTACGGCCAGGGGGACACCGGGGAGCTGTTTTTT
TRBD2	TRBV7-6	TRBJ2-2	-	CASSQLAGLGELFF	TGTGCCAGCAGCCAACTAGCGGGACTCGGGGAGCTGTTTTTT
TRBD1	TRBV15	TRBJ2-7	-	CATSGGGQGEWEQYF	TGTGCCACCAGCGGGGGGGGACAGGGGGAGTGGGAGCAGTACTTC
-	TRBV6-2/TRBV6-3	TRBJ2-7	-	CASSEAGQTYEQYF	TGTGCCAGCAGCGAAGCGGGTCAGACCTACGAGCAGTACTTC
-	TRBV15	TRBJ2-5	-	CATSRDSPAAIPVEETQYF	TGTGCCACCAGCAGAGATTCACCAGCGGCCATACCTGTGGAAGAGACCCAGTACTTC
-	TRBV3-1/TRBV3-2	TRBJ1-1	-	CASSQWEGRAFF	TGTGCCAGCAGCCAGTGGGAAGGGAGGGCTTTCTTT
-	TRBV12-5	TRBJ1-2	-	CASGWSGADVFYGYTF	TGTGCTAGTGGTTGGTCTGGGGCAGATGTTTTCTATGGCTACACCTTC